A single TCR beta chain is shown here with its context. Its antigen is currently not known. Within one base of it there is no much larger clone, and no base qualities were kept. This sample is part of a study of CD8 T cells in ankylosing spondylitis (dated by TCRdb to about 2017). Background on the whole study: To find TCR variants linked to disease, the study profiled T cell receptor beta repertoires in ankylosing spondylitis patients and healthy donors. The full study cohort comprised roughly 24 ankylosing spondylitis patients and around 100 healthy donors. Peripheral blood was sampled, and synovial fluid was also collected from ankylosing spondylitis patients.

For each ankylosing spondylitis patient, the synovial fluid sample was matched to a blood sample from that same patient. Trimmed from V: 0 bases; trimmed from J: 2 bases; junction bases lacking a gene match: 6. Inclusive of the bounding cysteine and phenylalanine, the CDR3 is 19 residues long. Just the 57-base CDR3 DNA is kept, in frame starting at base 1. CDR1 and CDR2, looked up from the germline V gene, are KGHSH and LQKENI. Overall study results and their limits: A TCR beta motif of several highly homologous amino acid variants appeared characteristic of blood from ankylosing spondylitis patients. Significant enrichment of the disease-linked clones was reported in matched synovial fluid samples from ankylosing spondylitis patients. The disease-linked clones showed a CD8+ phenotype and occurred at relatively low frequencies in peripheral blood. Some motif variants were previously reported in synovial fluid and blood of reactive arthritis patients, suggesting common disease-initiation mechanisms.

The sequencing machine was an Illumina HiSeq 2500. Quantitative 5'-RACE with molecular barcodes was the method used to prepare the TCR beta libraries. In the paper's pipeline: A new computational method based on a probabilistic model of VDJ rearrangement was used to identify disease-linked TCR variants. Using fastp at Q25 and MiXCR, TCRdb reprocessed the public reads and kept productive beta chains. Merged by CDR3 protein, the rows form single entries marked with the most common genes and DNA. In this record, the V and J calls reflect TCRdb's handling and not the investigators' own analysis. The sample table lists about 160,000 distinct CDR3 sequences, approximately 48% of them with a count of one. The ten largest clones add up to approximately 16% of the sample.

Here the chain combines TRBV18 and TRBJ2-1, with 14 central nucleotides matching TRBD2. The TCR was taken from a male donor with ankylosing spondylitis. Sequenced: synovial fluid, either unsorted or a sorted T cell fraction (not recorded which). The nucleotide sequence reads TGTGCCAGCTCACCACCGGGACTAGCGGGAGTTACCACCTACAATGAGCAGTTCTTC. Its protein product is CASSPPGLAGVTTYNEQFF.